This T cell receptor (beta chain) is from a study of shared clonotypes between healthy human individuals. Assay runs were performed at deep level. TCRdb's copy holds only in-frame clones and misses some; the assay was immunoSEQ multiplex PCR. The table lists approximately 2,000,000 clones, approximately 92% of them singletons. CD8 cells classed as naive were CD45RO-negative and positively selected for CCR7, excluding terminally differentiated effector memory CD45RA+ cells. A note on this clone: Sequence at one end of the junction differs from germline and may be a read error.

Germline assignment: CDR1 MNHEY and CDR2 SMNVEV (reference sequence). This CDR3 has 15 amino acids. The chain recombines TRBV27 with TRBJ2-3; D is possibly TRBD1 (6 bases). The sequencing sample was made of naive CD8+ T cells from PBMCs. The sequence derives from a man aged 18 to 30 in good health. Some clones in this sample may be carry-over from other donors' samples. CDR3 nucleotide sequence: TGTGCCAGCAGCCCTTGGACAGAGAGCAGAGATACGCAGTATTTT. Translated: CASSPWTESRDTQYF.